This TCR beta chain was recovered during a study of shared clonotypes between healthy human individuals. General study results and limits: The researchers took only blood, and tissue repertoires probably look different.

The CDR3 loop spans 16 amino acids. The germline gives CDR1 LGHNA, CDR2 YNFKEQ. The V end lost 0 bases, the J end lost 4 bases, and 13 bases lay between the germline ends. Sequencing was at deep level. Sequencing was performed with immunoSEQ multiplex PCR; in TCRdb, only in-frame clones are kept and a portion is missing. The sample includes 600,000 or so clones, approximately 95% of them seen just once. On this clone itself: No antigen is known for it.

Naive CD8 isolation took CD45RO-negative cells positively selected for CCR7 and excluded terminally differentiated effector memory CD45RA+ cells. Sequencing was performed on naive CD8+ T cells sorted from blood. The source of this sequence is a woman between 25 and 40 years old in good health. V gene TRBV4-2 combines with J gene TRBJ1-5, with D hard to call. In nucleotides, the CDR3 is TGTGCCAGCAGCCAAGATCGCGGTCAGGATAATCAGCCCCAGCATTTT. Residues: CASSQDRGQDNQPQHF.